The clone carrying this T cell receptor (beta chain) was observed a handful of times. Its target is unknown. Unique molecular identifiers tagged the TCRbeta library. TCRdb fed the PCR reads into MiXCR, producing one record per CDR3 protein. The sample has 700,000 to 850,000 distinct CDR3 sequences; about 16% are singletons. This sample is drawn from a study of T-cell reconstitution after alpha-beta-depleted transplantation in children. Study observations and caveats: Several patients had high TCRbeta diversity at day 60; it came from surviving recipient T cells and thymic progenitors. T-cell counts and diversity at one year post-transplant came mainly from newly produced T cells.

CDR3 length: 16 amino acids. The V end was cut by 3 bases, the J end by 6 bases, with 23 bases between. Germline V gene data show CDR1 as DFQATT and CDR2 as SNEGSKA (reference sequence). The sample consisted of PBMCs, mostly from graft donor cells, taken 360 days after TCRalphabeta/CD19-depleted stem cell transplant. V is TRBV20-1 and J is TRBJ1-2; D gene unclear. This receptor was taken from a male patient between 10 and 17 years old who had a stem cell transplant for acute lymphoblastic leukemia, so the T cells may come from the graft donor. This CDR3 reads CSASADSTRLMDGYTF. The CDR3 region has the DNA TGCAGTGCTAGCGCGGACTCCACTCGCCTTATGGATGGCTACACCTTC.